One sample yielded the 30 T cell receptor beta chains listed below, sequenced in a study of technical replicates of blood from a handful of donors. Data came from immunoSEQ multiplex PCR; TCRdb stores just in-frame clones and leaves some out. The top ten hold about 0.24% of the sample, which has more than 90,000 clones, approximately 94% seen once. The source material was T cells isolated from PBMCs. The source is a human donor in good health.

V is TRBV5-5 and J is TRBJ2-3; D is undetermined. The CDR3 length is 13 residues. Trimming removed 2 bases from V and 4 bases from J, with 8 bases in between. CDR1 and CDR2 from the germline V gene are SGHKS and YYEKEE (reference sequence). The CDR3: CASSLEPADTQYF. In DNA, the CDR3 is TGTGCCAGCAGCTTAGAGCCCGCAGATACGCAGTATTTT.

The CDR3 protein is CASSSPGRPQETQYF. The CDR3 DNA is TGTGCCAGTAGTTCTCCGGGTCGGCCACAAGAGACCCAGTACTTC. The chain employs TRBV19 and TRBJ2-5; D is uncertain. Trimming pared 5 bases from V and 2 bases from J, leaving 15 bases between. This CDR3 comprises 15 residues. Germline V gene data show CDR1 as LNHDA and CDR2 as SQIVND (reference sequence).

The chain joins TRBV9 to TRBJ2-7; 9 bases line up with TRBD1. The length of the CDR3 is 14 residues. V was clipped by 1 base and J by 3 bases; unmatched bases: 2. Looked up from germline, CDR1 is SGDLS and CDR2 is YYNGEE. CDR3 region: CASSVTGGGYEQYF. The CDR3 DNA reads TGTGCCAGCAGCGTAACAGGGGGCGGCTACGAGCAGTACTTC.

Comment on this clone: The same CDR3 is also encoded by other DNA sequences in this sample. CDR3 residues: CASSLSGGTEAFF. CDR3 sequence (DNA): TGCGCCAGCAGCTTGTCAGGGGGCACTGAAGCTTTCTTT. The chain has TRBV5-1 and TRBJ1-1; 7 nucleotides align to TRBD1. This CDR3 spans 13 amino acids. The germline gives CDR1 SGHRS, CDR2 YFSETQ. V lost 1 base and J lost 4; bases outside the gene matches: 1.

The chain joins TRBV4-1 to TRBJ1-3; D unclear. Trimming took 0 bases from V and 4 from J, leaving 7 bases between them. The length of the CDR3 is 14 residues. Germline CDR1 is MGHRA and CDR2 is YSYEKL. The CDR3 region has the DNA TGCGCCAGCAGCCAAGAGTTCAAAGGAAACACCATATATTTT. It translates to CASSQEFKGNTIYF.

The gene calls are TRBV7-9 and TRBJ1-3, with D perhaps matching TRBD1 (6 bases). Looked up from germline, CDR1 is SEHNR and CDR2 is FQNEAQ (reference sequence). CDR3 length equals 12 residues. CDR3 protein: CAGAGESNTIYF. The CDR3 DNA reads as TGTGCAGGGGCAGGGGAGTCAAACACCATATATTTT.

The count of this clone is one. The chain combines TRBV5-1 with TRBJ1-1; D is ambiguous. Trimming shortened V by 0 bases and J by 0 bases, and 6 bases separated the two germline ends. The CDR3 covers 14 residues. The germline CDR1 and CDR2 sequences are SGHRS and YFSETQ. In nucleotides, the CDR3 is TGCGCCAGCAGCTTGGCCACATTGAACACTGAAGCTTTCTTT. This translates into CASSLATLNTEAFF.

The V gene is TRBV28, the J gene TRBJ2-7; TRBD2 might be the D (5 bases). V dropped 6 bases and J dropped 2 bases, with 17 bases sitting between them. The length of the CDR3 is 15 residues. Germline-derived CDR1 and CDR2 are MDHEN and SYDVKM. CDR3 loop: CASRGFGVSAYEQYF. In DNA form, the CDR3 reads TGTGCCAGCAGGGGGTTCGGGGTGTCTGCCTACGAGCAGTACTTC.

This rearrangement joins TRBV28 to TRBJ2-1; perhaps TRBD2 as D (6 bases). The CDR3 has 16 amino acids. CDR1 and CDR2 from the germline V gene are MDHEN and SYDVKM. V shed 7 bases and J shed 5 bases, with 21 bases lying between them. In nucleotides, the CDR3 is TGTGCCAGCAATAAGCCTCCGGGACTCGGGCACAATGAGCAGTTCTTC. This codes for CASNKPPGLGHNEQFF.

This sequence joins TRBV19 and TRBJ2-1; TRBD2 aligns across 13 bases. CDR1 and CDR2 from the germline V gene are LNHDA and SQIVND (reference sequence). The CDR3 totals 21 residues. After removal of 6 bases from V and 6 bases from J, the junction contained 23 bases not matched to a gene. The CDR3 DNA follows: TGTGCCAGTAGCCTTACCGGACTAGCGGGAGCCCAGAGGGACCCATTCAATGAGCAGTTCTTC. Translated, it gives CASSLTGLAGAQRDPFNEQFF.

In nucleotides, the CDR3 is TGTGCCATCAGTGAGGAGTGGCAGGGCTACACTGAAGCTTTCTTT. Protein sequence: CAISEEWQGYTEAFF. The chain recombines TRBV10-3 with TRBJ1-1, with a weak D call TRBD1 (5 bases). V lost 2 bases to trimming and J lost 3 bases, with 13 bases between them. The CDR3 length is 15 residues. The germline CDR1 and CDR2 sequences are ENHRY and SYGVKD.

The rearrangement links TRBV27 to TRBJ2-1; 7 bases fit TRBD2. Trimming cost V 4 bases and J 0 bases; bases outside gene matches: 6. Germline V gene sequence: CDR1 MNHEY, CDR2 SMNVEV (reference sequence). This CDR3 region has 16 residues. Here the CDR3 reads CASSYKGGGSYNEQFF. For the CDR3, the DNA is TGTGCCAGCAGTTATAAGGGCGGGGGCTCCTACAATGAGCAGTTCTTC.

This chain links TRBV6-6 with TRBJ2-7, with TRBD1 as a possible D gene (6 bases). V gave up 3 bases and J gave up 4 bases, with 16 bases separating them. Germline V gene sequence: CDR1 MNHNY, CDR2 SVGAGI (reference sequence). The CDR3 contains 15 residues. CDR3 in amino acids: CASSYWPTGQYEQYF. CDR3 DNA sequence: TGTGCCAGCAGTTATTGGCCTACAGGGCAATACGAGCAGTACTTC.

This sequence joins TRBV29-1 and TRBJ2-1, with 8 bases aligning to TRBD1. This CDR3 is 15 amino acids long. Germline CDR1 is SQVTM and CDR2 is ANQGSEA. The V segment lost 3 bases and the J segment 7 bases; nucleotides outside the gene matches: 11. The CDR3 nucleotides are TGCAGCGTTGAGACCACAGACAGGGGTGGAAATGAGCAGTTCTTC. Translating gives CSVETTDRGGNEQFF.

The V and J genes are TRBV7-9 and TRBJ2-5, with D possibly TRBD1 on 6 matching bases. Germline loops: CDR1 SEHNR, CDR2 FQNEAQ (reference sequence). Trimming pared 4 bases from V and 3 bases from J, leaving 12 bases between. This CDR3 region has 14 residues. The CDR3 nucleotides read TGTGCCAGCAGCTATCGACAGGTTGAAGAGACCCAGTACTTC. This codes for CASSYRQVEETQYF.

This clone has just one count. V gene TRBV5-1 combines with J gene TRBJ2-7, with D possibly TRBD2 on 5 matching bases. CDR1 is SGHRS, CDR2 YFSETQ, per germline. The V gene lost 6 bases and the J gene lost 0 bases, with 22 bases spanning the gap. This CDR3 has 17 amino acids. The CDR3: CASTPGLRGSASYEQYF. The CDR3 DNA reads as TGCGCCAGCACCCCTGGGCTTAGAGGGTCGGCCTCCTACGAGCAGTACTTC.

The rearrangement uses TRBV7-9 and TRBJ1-2, with 8 bases fitting TRBD1. The CDR3 totals 14 residues. The V gene end was trimmed by 3 bases and the J gene end by 8 bases; junction bases not matched to a gene: 8. CDR1 is SEHNR, CDR2 FQNEAQ, per germline (reference sequence). CDR3 region: CASSFVQGARGYTF. CDR3 nucleotide sequence: TGTGCCAGCAGCTTTGTTCAGGGGGCGCGGGGCTACACCTTC.

This clone came up once. V gene TRBV4-1 combines with J gene TRBJ2-5, with TRBD2 identical over 8 bases. Germline CDR1 is MGHRA and CDR2 is YSYEKL. Germline trimming cut 0 bases from V and 5 bases from J; bases unmatched to any gene: 2. This CDR3 has 14 amino acids. DNA for the CDR3: TGCGCCAGCAGCCAAGAAGCGGGAGTCGAGACCCAGTACTTC. It translates to CASSQEAGVETQYF.

The chain carries TRBV7-9 and TRBJ2-5; TRBD2 might be the D (5 bases). CDR3 length equals 12 residues. Germline CDR1 and CDR2: SEHNR and FQNEAQ (reference sequence). Between the trimmed V and J ends, which lost 3 bases and 5 bases, there was a span of 7 bases. The CDR3 sequence is CASSFPGETQYF. The CDR3 nucleotides are TGTGCCAGCAGCTTCCCGGGGGAGACCCAGTACTTC. Full variable domain (remainder filled in from reference TRBV7-9 and TRBJ2-5): DTGVSQNPRHKITKRGQNVTFRCDPISEHNRLYWYRQTLGQGPEFLTYFQNEAQLEKSRLLSDRFSAERPKGSFSTLEIQRTEQGDSAMYLCASSFPGETQYFGPGTRLLVL.

This clone is a singleton in its sample. V is TRBV28 and J is TRBJ1-5, with 9 bases aligning to TRBD1. The CDR3 runs to 14 residues. CDR1 is MDHEN, CDR2 SYDVKM, per germline. Trimming took 6 bases from V and 6 from J; bases not matched to a gene: 6. The CDR3 loop is CASREQGAGQPQHF. The CDR3 DNA reads as TGTGCCAGCAGGGAACAGGGGGCGGGTCAGCCCCAGCATTTT.

V usage is TRBV9 and J usage is TRBJ2-1, with 7 nucleotides matching TRBD2. Losses at the gene ends were 2 bases for V and 1 base for J; bases not matched to a gene: 3. This CDR3 region has 15 residues. Germline lookup yields CDR1 SGDLS and CDR2 YYNGEE. CDR3 coding DNA: TGTGCCAGCAGCGTGGCGGGGGATTCCTACAATGAGCAGTTCTTC. It encodes CASSVAGDSYNEQFF.

This sequence joins TRBV30 and TRBJ2-1; TRBD2 agrees at 13 bases. V lost 5 bases, J lost 5 bases, and 9 bases stayed unmatched. CDR1 and CDR2 from the germline V gene are GTSNPN and SVGIG (reference sequence). CDR3 size: 16 residues. The CDR3 nucleotides are TGTGCCTGGGCGAAGGGACTAGCGGGGTTGAACAATGAGCAGTTCTTC. Translating gives CAWAKGLAGLNNEQFF.

The V gene is TRBV27, the J gene TRBJ1-2, with TRBD1 matching 9 bases. The V gene's germline CDR1 is MNHEY and CDR2 SMNVEV (reference sequence). J was trimmed by 7 bases and V by 6 bases; bases with no gene match: 12. The CDR3 runs 15 residues. Here the CDR3 reads CASSSIGTGRGGYTF. DNA of the CDR3: TGTGCCAGCAGCTCGATCGGGACAGGGAGGGGTGGCTACACCTTC.

The V gene is TRBV15, the J gene TRBJ2-7; tentatively, D is TRBD2 (6 bases). V lost 2 bases and J 2 bases, leaving 10 bases between the germline ends. CDR3 length: 14 residues. The germline V gene has CDR1 LNHNV and CDR2 YYDKDF (reference sequence). The CDR3: CATSRPGSTYEQYF. As DNA, the CDR3 is TGTGCCACCAGCAGACCCGGGAGCACCTACGAGCAGTACTTC. Filled out from reference TRBV15 and TRBJ2-7, the complete variable domain reads DAMVIQNPRYQVTQFGKPVTLSCSQTLNHNVMYWYQQKSSQAPKLLFHYYDKDFNNEADTPDNFQSRRPNTSFCFLDIRSPGLGDTAMYLCATSRPGSTYEQYFGPGTRLTVT.

CDR3 coding DNA: TGTGCCAGTGGGCCCCAGACAGACGTGGCTAATGAAAAACTGTTTTTT. Translating gives CASGPQTDVANEKLFF. This chain joins TRBV19 and TRBJ1-4, with D possibly TRBD1 on 5 matching bases. The V end lost 8 bases, the J end lost 3 bases, and 19 bases lay between the germline ends. There are 16 residues in the CDR3. The germline V gene has CDR1 LNHDA and CDR2 SQIVND (reference sequence). Looking up the rest from reference TRBV19 and TRBJ1-4 gives the full variable domain: DGGITQSPKYLFRKEGQNVTLSCEQNLNHDAMYWYRQDPGQGLRLIYYSQIVNDFQKGDIAEGYSVSREKKESFPLTVTSAQKNPTAFYLCASGPQTDVANEKLFFGSGTQLSVL.

V gene TRBV29-1 combines with J gene TRBJ2-1, with D maybe TRBD1 (5 bases). V lost 2 bases and J lost 6, with 8 bases in between. CDR1 SQVTM and CDR2 ANQGSEA come from the germline V gene. CDR3 size: 12 residues. The CDR3 spells CSVEIDSNEQFF. In nucleotides, the CDR3 is TGCAGCGTTGAAATTGACAGCAATGAGCAGTTCTTC.

V and J are TRBV4-1 and TRBJ1-1; no clear D. Trimming left V 0 bases short and J 4 bases short, with 12 bases between. The length of the CDR3 is 15 residues. Germline assignment: CDR1 MGHRA and CDR2 YSYEKL. The CDR3 reads CASSQDLFLSTEAFF. In DNA form, the CDR3 reads TGCGCCAGCAGCCAAGACCTGTTCTTGAGCACTGAAGCTTTCTTT.

The chain is built from TRBV5-4 and TRBJ2-7; a possible D gene is TRBD1 (7 bases). CDR3 length: 15 amino acids. Germline lookup yields CDR1 SGHNT and CDR2 YYREEE (reference sequence). The ends were cut back, 4 bases at V and 2 bases at J, with 16 bases in the middle. This chain's CDR3 is CASSRGTDSTYEQYF. CDR3 sequence (DNA): TGTGCCAGCAGCCGCGGGACAGACAGTACCTACGAGCAGTACTTC.

The V call is TRBV6-1, the J call TRBJ2-7, with 8 bases identical to TRBD2. V shed 4 bases and J 5 bases; nucleotides not matched to a gene: 10. The CDR3 contains 15 residues. Germline CDR1 reads MNHNS; CDR2 reads SASEGT. The CDR3: CASSAGGAGVDEQYF. CDR3 DNA: TGTGCCAGCAGTGCGGGGGGGGCGGGGGTCGACGAGCAGTACTTC.

The CDR3 reads CTSGLSPSGGENIQYF. CDR3 DNA: TGCACCAGCGGCCTGTCCCCGAGCGGGGGGGAAAACATTCAGTACTTC. This rearrangement joins TRBV1 to TRBJ2-4; TRBD2 reflects the table's D call only, with no check against the DNA. TRBV1 is given as a pseudogene. The CDR3 spans 16 residues.